A selection of T cell receptor beta chains follows, all from one sample in a study of technical replicates of blood from a few donors. Generated by immunoSEQ multiplex PCR, the TCRdb table keeps only in-frame clones and is missing some. The sample includes some 78,000 clones, 94% of them seen just once. Sequenced sample: T cells isolated from PBMCs. These receptors came from a human donor in good health. Each CDR3 is given with its conserved first and last residue. Fields, in order: D gene, J gene, V gene, clone size, CDR3 DNA, CDR3 protein. D genes are given only for firm matches. Clone sizes are given selectively: once, few, many, or a class where the clone is expanded.

d_call: .
j_call: TRBJ2-5
v_call: TRBV6-5
clone_size: .
cdr3_nt: TGTGCCAGCAGTTACCGGGGGGCCCAAGAGACCCAGTACTTC
cdr3_aa: CASSYRGAQETQYF

d_call: .
j_call: TRBJ1-2
v_call: TRBV2
clone_size: .
cdr3_nt: TGTGCCGGATCAGCAGCACCAGGGGATCGCGGCTACACCTTC
cdr3_aa: CAGSAAPGDRGYTF

d_call: TRBD1
j_call: TRBJ2-1
v_call: TRBV5-1
clone_size: .
cdr3_nt: TGCGCCAGCAGCTTGGATCAGGACAGGGGGGACAATGAGCAGTTCTTC
cdr3_aa: CASSLDQDRGDNEQFF

d_call: .
j_call: TRBJ2-2
v_call: TRBV25-1
clone_size: once
cdr3_nt: TGTGCCACCATGTACACCGGGGAGCTGTTTTTT
cdr3_aa: CATMYTGELFF

d_call: .
j_call: TRBJ1-2
v_call: TRBV30
clone_size: .
cdr3_nt: TGTGCCTGGTCGGGGGGGGAAGGCTACACCTTC
cdr3_aa: CAWSGGEGYTF

d_call: TRBD1
j_call: TRBJ1-2
v_call: TRBV4-1
clone_size: .
cdr3_nt: TGCGCCAGCAGCCAACCCGGGACAGTCTATGGCTACACCTTC
cdr3_aa: CASSQPGTVYGYTF

d_call: .
j_call: TRBJ1-1
v_call: TRBV18
clone_size: .
cdr3_nt: TGTGCCAGCTCACCACGCCGGGGAGGGTTGAACACTGAAGCTTTCTTT
cdr3_aa: CASSPRRGGLNTEAFF

d_call: .
j_call: TRBJ2-5
v_call: TRBV12-2
clone_size: .
cdr3_nt: TGTGCAAGTCGCCCAGGGGGGACTAGCGGGTTTCAAGAGACCCAGTACTTC
cdr3_aa: CASRPGGTSGFQETQYF

d_call: TRBD2
j_call: TRBJ2-7
v_call: TRBV10-3
clone_size: .
cdr3_nt: TGTGCCATCAGTGAGGGAAGCGGGAGCACCTACGAGCAGTACTTC
cdr3_aa: CAISEGSGSTYEQYF

d_call: TRBD1
j_call: TRBJ1-1
v_call: TRBV7-8
clone_size: .
cdr3_nt: TGTGCCAGCAGCTTAGCGTACTACAGGGGTCAATTAGATGGGAACACTGAAGCTTTCTTT
cdr3_aa: CASSLAYYRGQLDGNTEAFF

d_call: .
j_call: TRBJ2-7
v_call: TRBV5-4
clone_size: .
cdr3_nt: TGTGCCAGCAGCTTGGATAGCGAGCAGTACTTC
cdr3_aa: CASSLDSEQYF

d_call: .
j_call: TRBJ1-3
v_call: TRBV5-1
clone_size: .
cdr3_nt: TGCGCCAGCAGCTTTGCGGCAAACTCTGGAAACACCATATATTTT
cdr3_aa: CASSFAANSGNTIYF

d_call: .
j_call: TRBJ2-3
v_call: TRBV4-1
clone_size: .
cdr3_nt: TGCGCCAGCAGCCAAGATCCAGCGACAGATACGCAGTATTTT
cdr3_aa: CASSQDPATDTQYF

d_call: .
j_call: TRBJ2-7
v_call: TRBV4-1
clone_size: .
cdr3_nt: TGCGCCAGCAGCCAGAGGGATTCCTACGAGCAGTACTTC
cdr3_aa: CASSQRDSYEQYF

d_call: .
j_call: TRBJ2-2
v_call: TRBV10-2
clone_size: .
cdr3_nt: TGCGCCAGCACTCGAATGTCGGGGGGCATCGCCGGGGAGCTGTTTTTT
cdr3_aa: CASTRMSGGIAGELFF

d_call: TRBD2
j_call: TRBJ2-1
v_call: TRBV7-9
clone_size: .
cdr3_nt: TGTGCCAGCAGCTTATCTGCGAGACTAGCGGGAGAACACTACAATGAGCAGTTCTTC
cdr3_aa: CASSLSARLAGEHYNEQFF

d_call: TRBD1
j_call: TRBJ2-7
v_call: TRBV28
clone_size: .
cdr3_nt: TGTGCCAGTGAGACAGGGGGCGACTACGAGCAGTACTTC
cdr3_aa: CASETGGDYEQYF

d_call: .
j_call: TRBJ2-2
v_call: TRBV2
clone_size: .
cdr3_nt: TGTGCCAGCAGCAACAGGGACACCATGACCACCGGGGAGCTGTTTTTT
cdr3_aa: CASSNRDTMTTGELFF

d_call: TRBD2
j_call: TRBJ2-7
v_call: TRBV2
clone_size: .
cdr3_nt: TGTGCCAGCAGTTATAAAGCGGGAGCAAACTACGAGCAGTACTTC
cdr3_aa: CASSYKAGANYEQYF

d_call: TRBD1
j_call: TRBJ2-7
v_call: TRBV6-1
clone_size: .
cdr3_nt: TGTGCCAGCAGTGAAGATGAGACAGGGCTTGGTTACGAGCAGTACTTC
cdr3_aa: CASSEDETGLGYEQYF

d_call: .
j_call: TRBJ1-3
v_call: TRBV4-1
clone_size: .
cdr3_nt: TGCGCCAGCAGCCAGGTCTGGGCTGGTGTCTCTGGAAACACCATATATTTT
cdr3_aa: CASSQVWAGVSGNTIYF

d_call: TRBD2
j_call: TRBJ2-7
v_call: TRBV6-6
clone_size: .
cdr3_nt: TGTGCCAGCAGTTATTTTAGCGGGAGTGTCAACGAGCAGTACTTC
cdr3_aa: CASSYFSGSVNEQYF

d_call: .
j_call: TRBJ2-7
v_call: TRBV28
clone_size: .
cdr3_nt: TGTGCCAGCAGTTTGTCTAAACAGGGAAGAAGGTCCGAGCAGTACTTC
cdr3_aa: CASSLSKQGRRSEQYF

d_call: TRBD1
j_call: TRBJ2-7
v_call: TRBV5-7
clone_size: .
cdr3_nt: TGTGCCAGCAGCTCCGCCCCGGGACAGGACTTCTACGAGCAGTACTTC
cdr3_aa: CASSSAPGQDFYEQYF

d_call: TRBD1
j_call: TRBJ2-5
v_call: TRBV5-4
clone_size: once
cdr3_nt: TGTGCCAGCAGCCTCGGGACAGGGGAAGAGACCCAGTACTTC
cdr3_aa: CASSLGTGEETQYF

d_call: TRBD1
j_call: TRBJ1-1
v_call: TRBV10-1
clone_size: .
cdr3_nt: TGCGCCAGCAGTGATGGCCAGGGGGTCACTGAAGCTTTCTTT
cdr3_aa: CASSDGQGVTEAFF

d_call: .
j_call: TRBJ1-4
v_call: TRBV28
clone_size: .
cdr3_nt: TGTGCCAGCAGTTTCAGGGGTGGCGAAAAACTGTTTTTT
cdr3_aa: CASSFRGGEKLFF

d_call: .
j_call: TRBJ1-2
v_call: TRBV15
clone_size: .
cdr3_nt: TGTGCCACCAGCAGAGAGAAGGCAGGGGACGGCTACACCTTC
cdr3_aa: CATSREKAGDGYTF

d_call: TRBD1
j_call: TRBJ2-5
v_call: TRBV5-6
clone_size: .
cdr3_nt: TGTGCCAGCAGCTTGACAGGGGAAGAGACCCAGTACTTC
cdr3_aa: CASSLTGEETQYF

d_call: TRBD2
j_call: TRBJ2-7
v_call: TRBV27
clone_size: .
cdr3_nt: TGTGCCAGCAGTCCGGGACTAGCGCCTTCCTACGAGCAGTACTTC
cdr3_aa: CASSPGLAPSYEQYF

d_call: TRBD1
j_call: TRBJ1-2
v_call: TRBV27
clone_size: once
cdr3_nt: TGTGCCAGCAGTCAAGACAGGGCGGTAGGCTACACCTTC
cdr3_aa: CASSQDRAVGYTF

d_call: TRBD2
j_call: TRBJ2-7
v_call: TRBV7-3
clone_size: .
cdr3_nt: TGTGCCAGCAGCCGGGGCGGGGGTGGAGGCCACGAGCAGTACTTC
cdr3_aa: CASSRGGGGGHEQYF

d_call: .
j_call: TRBJ2-3
v_call: TRBV9
clone_size: .
cdr3_nt: TGTGCCAGCAGCGTAGGTCCGGGACTTAGCACAGATACGCAGTATTTT
cdr3_aa: CASSVGPGLSTDTQYF

d_call: TRBD1
j_call: TRBJ2-1
v_call: TRBV27
clone_size: .
cdr3_nt: TGTGCCAGCAGTTTGTGGGACAGCACCTACAATGAGCAGTTCTTC
cdr3_aa: CASSLWDSTYNEQFF

d_call: .
j_call: TRBJ2-1
v_call: TRBV14
clone_size: .
cdr3_nt: TGTGCCAGCAGCCAAGTGGGGGGGCTATCCTCCAATGAGCAGTTCTTC
cdr3_aa: CASSQVGGLSSNEQFF

d_call: .
j_call: TRBJ2-5
v_call: TRBV5-6
clone_size: .
cdr3_nt: TGTGCCAGCAGCACAGGGGAGACCCAGTACTTC
cdr3_aa: CASSTGETQYF

d_call: TRBD1
j_call: TRBJ1-1
v_call: TRBV5-1
clone_size: .
cdr3_nt: TGCGCCAGCAGCCCCGGGACAGGGTACACTGAAGCTTTCTTT
cdr3_aa: CASSPGTGYTEAFF

d_call: .
j_call: TRBJ1-1
v_call: TRBV7-6
clone_size: .
cdr3_nt: TGTGCCAGCAGCTTAGGTCTGGGGGGGAACACTGAAGCTTTCTTT
cdr3_aa: CASSLGLGGNTEAFF

d_call: TRBD2
j_call: TRBJ2-1
v_call: TRBV4-2
clone_size: .
cdr3_nt: TGTGCCAGCAGCCAGGTTAGCGGGAGGCCCTTCGGGGAGCAGTTCTTC
cdr3_aa: CASSQVSGRPFGEQFF

d_call: TRBD1
j_call: TRBJ1-2
v_call: TRBV2
clone_size: .
cdr3_nt: TGTGCCAGCAGGGAGGCGGTAGCAGGGGGCTATGGCTACACCTTC
cdr3_aa: CASREAVAGGYGYTF

d_call: TRBD2
j_call: TRBJ2-5
v_call: TRBV7-2
clone_size: .
cdr3_nt: TGTGCCAGCAGCCTGCCTGCGGGACTAGTTCCCAAGACCCAGTACTTC
cdr3_aa: CASSLPAGLVPKTQYF

d_call: .
j_call: TRBJ1-4
v_call: TRBV9
clone_size: .
cdr3_nt: TGTGCCAGCAGCGAAGGGGGGGACGGTGAAAAACTGTTTTTT
cdr3_aa: CASSEGGDGEKLFF

d_call: TRBD1
j_call: TRBJ1-5
v_call: TRBV19
clone_size: .
cdr3_nt: TGTGCCAGTAGTATAGCGCGGTCCGGACAGGATAGCAATCAGCCCCAGCATTTT
cdr3_aa: CASSIARSGQDSNQPQHF

d_call: .
j_call: TRBJ1-2
v_call: TRBV4-1
clone_size: .
cdr3_nt: TGCGCCAGCAGCCAAGTGGGGGGGTCCTATGGCTACACCTTC
cdr3_aa: CASSQVGGSYGYTF

d_call: .
j_call: TRBJ1-6
v_call: TRBV30
clone_size: .
cdr3_nt: TGTGCCTGGAGGAACAAGAACTCCTATAATTCACCCCTCCACTTT
cdr3_aa: CAWRNKNSYNSPLHF

d_call: TRBD2
j_call: TRBJ2-2
v_call: TRBV5-1
clone_size: .
cdr3_nt: TGCGCCAGCAGCCTCATCACGCGGGGGTCCGGGGAGCTGTTTTTT
cdr3_aa: CASSLITRGSGELFF